A selection of T cell receptor beta chains follows, all from one sample in a study of radiotherapy plus CTLA-4 blockade in lung cancer. Assay used: immunoSEQ multiplex PCR; TCRdb lists only in-frame clones, some missing. Of roughly 30,000 clones in the sample, 70% to 90% are singletons; the top ten hold 20% to 25%. The sequencing here drew on peripheral blood, taken from a patient treated with radiotherapy plus ipilimumab. The receptors stem from a human donor with non-small cell lung cancer that progressed on radiotherapy plus ipilimumab. Both conserved end residues are part of each CDR3. D genes are given only for firm matches. Size is stated for part of the rows, as once, few or many counts, or as a class when the clone is expanded.

CDR3 DNA: TGCAGTGCCAGGGCCAACACTGAAGCTTTCTTT; CDR3 protein: CSARANTEAFF; D gene: .; J gene: TRBJ1-1; V gene: TRBV20-1; clone size: .
CDR3 DNA: TGCAGCGTATTACCGGGACAGGGTGGAAAGACCCAGTACTTC; CDR3 protein: CSVLPGQGGKTQYF; D gene: TRBD1; J gene: TRBJ2-5; V gene: TRBV29-1; clone size: many
CDR3 DNA: TGCGCCAGCAGGCAGGGGCTCTCTGGGGCCAACGTCCTGACTTTC; CDR3 protein: CASRQGLSGANVLTF; D gene: .; J gene: TRBJ2-6; V gene: TRBV5-1; clone size: .
CDR3 DNA: TGTGCCAGCAGCCTGAGCGGGTTAAGCTATGGCTACACCTTC; CDR3 protein: CASSLSGLSYGYTF; D gene: .; J gene: TRBJ1-2; V gene: TRBV2; clone size: .
CDR3 DNA: TGCGCCAGCAGTGAGGGGGTAGCGGGGTGGCCAGATACGCAGTATTTT; CDR3 protein: CASSEGVAGWPDTQYF; D gene: TRBD2; J gene: TRBJ2-3; V gene: TRBV10-1; clone size: .
CDR3 DNA: TGCGCCAGCAGTGAGTCGGCGGGAACTGAAGCTTTCTTT; CDR3 protein: CASSESAGTEAFF; D gene: .; J gene: TRBJ1-1; V gene: TRBV10-2; clone size: .
CDR3 DNA: TGTGCCAGCAGCGAAAGGACAGGGAAGGGATATTCACCCCTCCACTTT; CDR3 protein: CASSERTGKGYSPLHF; D gene: TRBD1; J gene: TRBJ1-6; V gene: TRBV7-3; clone size: .
CDR3 DNA: TGTGCCAGCAGTGAAAAAGGAGACTATGGCTACACCTTC; CDR3 protein: CASSEKGDYGYTF; D gene: .; J gene: TRBJ1-2; V gene: TRBV6-1; clone size: .
CDR3 DNA: TGTGCCAGTAGTATTGGCAGTCAAGAGACCCAGTACTTC; CDR3 protein: CASSIGSQETQYF; D gene: .; J gene: TRBJ2-5; V gene: TRBV19; clone size: .
CDR3 DNA: TGTGCCAGCAAGACAGGGTTCGAGACCCAGTACTTC; CDR3 protein: CASKTGFETQYF; D gene: TRBD1; J gene: TRBJ2-5; V gene: TRBV6-5; clone size: .
CDR3 DNA: TGTGCCACCAGCAAATCTCGGGACAGGGTTCTCGAGCAGTACTTC; CDR3 protein: CATSKSRDRVLEQYF; D gene: TRBD1; J gene: TRBJ2-7; V gene: TRBV15; clone size: once
CDR3 DNA: TGTGCCAGCAGCACCCCGAGGGGACTCTCCAAGGGGACCGGGGAGCTGTTTTTT; CDR3 protein: CASSTPRGLSKGTGELFF; D gene: .; J gene: TRBJ2-2; V gene: TRBV21-1; clone size: once
CDR3 DNA: TGCACCAGCAGCCAAGCTATCCAACTAGCGGGATCCCAAGAGACCCAGTACTTC; CDR3 protein: CTSSQAIQLAGSQETQYF; D gene: .; J gene: TRBJ2-5; V gene: TRBV1; clone size: .
CDR3 DNA: TGCAGCGCCGGCTCGGGGGGGCTTGGCTACACCTTC; CDR3 protein: CSAGSGGLGYTF; D gene: .; J gene: TRBJ1-2; V gene: TRBV29-1; clone size: few
CDR3 DNA: TGCGCCAGCAGCCAAGGGGGTTTCTCAGGGGGAACCTACGAGCAGTACTTC; CDR3 protein: CASSQGGFSGGTYEQYF; D gene: TRBD1; J gene: TRBJ2-7; V gene: TRBV4-3; clone size: medium-sized
CDR3 DNA: TGTGCCAGCAGGAGGAGTGGGAATTCACCCCTCCACTTT; CDR3 protein: CASRRSGNSPLHF; D gene: .; J gene: TRBJ1-6; V gene: TRBV6-5; clone size: .
CDR3 DNA: TGTGCCAGCAGTTACGGGGGAGGGCCCCAGCATTTT; CDR3 protein: CASSYGGGPQHF; D gene: .; J gene: TRBJ1-5; V gene: TRBV6-8; clone size: few
CDR3 DNA: TGTGCCACCAGCAGAGAGGGGGTTCGGGGAGGAGAGACCCAGTACTTC; CDR3 protein: CATSREGVRGGETQYF; D gene: .; J gene: TRBJ2-5; V gene: TRBV15; clone size: .
CDR3 DNA: TGTGCCAGCACCTTCACAGATACGCAGTATTTT; CDR3 protein: CASTFTDTQYF; D gene: .; J gene: TRBJ2-3; V gene: TRBV6-1; clone size: .
CDR3 DNA: TGTGCCAGCAGCTCCGCCACCCCGGGAGAAAAACTGTTTTTT; CDR3 protein: CASSSATPGEKLFF; D gene: .; J gene: TRBJ1-4; V gene: TRBV7-9; clone size: .
CDR3 DNA: TGTGCCAGCAGTGTGGGACAGGGGGGAACCACTGAAGCTTTCTTT; CDR3 protein: CASSVGQGGTTEAFF; D gene: TRBD1; J gene: TRBJ1-1; V gene: TRBV6-1; clone size: .
CDR3 DNA: TGTGCCAGCAGCTTACGCGAGGGACAGGGGTCCTACGAGCAGTACTTC; CDR3 protein: CASSLREGQGSYEQYF; D gene: TRBD1; J gene: TRBJ2-7; V gene: TRBV11-2; clone size: .
CDR3 DNA: TGCGCCAGCAGCTCCCAGATGAACACTGAAGCTTTCTTT; CDR3 protein: CASSSQMNTEAFF; D gene: .; J gene: TRBJ1-1; V gene: TRBV5-1; clone size: .
CDR3 DNA: TGCGCCAGCAGCCAAGACGGGATTCAGAAGCCCGATCCGGCCAACGAGCAGTACTTC; CDR3 protein: CASSQDGIQKPDPANEQYF; D gene: .; J gene: TRBJ2-7; V gene: TRBV4-1; clone size: .
CDR3 DNA: TGTGCCAGCAGCTATAGTGCTGGCTACGAGCAGTACTTC; CDR3 protein: CASSYSAGYEQYF; D gene: .; J gene: TRBJ2-7; V gene: TRBV6-5; clone size: few
CDR3 DNA: TGTGCCAGCAGCTTAGGTGTCTCGTCCACAGATACGCAGTATTTT; CDR3 protein: CASSLGVSSTDTQYF; D gene: .; J gene: TRBJ2-3; V gene: TRBV11-2; clone size: .
CDR3 DNA: TGTGCCACGCGCGGGGGGAGCACAGATACGCAGTATTTT; CDR3 protein: CATRGGSTDTQYF; D gene: TRBD2; J gene: TRBJ2-3; V gene: TRBV11-2; clone size: .
CDR3 DNA: TGTGCCAGCAGCTTGCGGCTGAACACTGAAGCTTTCTTT; CDR3 protein: CASSLRLNTEAFF; D gene: .; J gene: TRBJ1-1; V gene: TRBV11-1; clone size: .
CDR3 DNA: TGTGCCAGCTCACCAGGGGGACAGAGCAACACCGGGGAGCTGTTTTTT; CDR3 protein: CASSPGGQSNTGELFF; D gene: TRBD1; J gene: TRBJ2-2; V gene: TRBV18; clone size: .
CDR3 DNA: TGCGCCAGCAGCCAAGTGCCCGTACCGATAGGCAATCAGCCCCAGCATTTT; CDR3 protein: CASSQVPVPIGNQPQHF; D gene: .; J gene: TRBJ1-5; V gene: TRBV4-1; clone size: .
CDR3 DNA: TGTGCCAGCAGCGTAGACGCCCTTGGGCAGGGGCCTACTCCAAAGCAGTACTTC; CDR3 protein: CASSVDALGQGPTPKQYF; D gene: .; J gene: TRBJ2-7; V gene: TRBV9; clone size: .
CDR3 DNA: TGCAGCGAGCGACAGTTATCCTCTAACTATGGCTACACCTTC; CDR3 protein: CSERQLSSNYGYTF; D gene: .; J gene: TRBJ1-2; V gene: TRBV29-1; clone size: .
CDR3 DNA: TGTGCCAGCAGCGCGAAACAGGGAACAGGCACTGAAGCTTTCTTT; CDR3 protein: CASSAKQGTGTEAFF; D gene: .; J gene: TRBJ1-1; V gene: TRBV9; clone size: .
CDR3 DNA: TGTGCCAGCAGCTTAGTCTGGACTAACGCCGGGGAGCTGTTTTTT; CDR3 protein: CASSLVWTNAGELFF; D gene: .; J gene: TRBJ2-2; V gene: TRBV7-2; clone size: once
CDR3 DNA: TGTGCCAGCAGCGCGGATTTAGAAGGGGTCAGGGGCTACACCTTC; CDR3 protein: CASSADLEGVRGYTF; D gene: .; J gene: TRBJ1-2; V gene: TRBV9; clone size: .
CDR3 DNA: TGTGCCAGCAGCCAAGCGGGACTAGCGGACTACAATGAGCAGTTCTTC; CDR3 protein: CASSQAGLADYNEQFF; D gene: TRBD2; J gene: TRBJ2-1; V gene: TRBV4-2; clone size: .
CDR3 DNA: TGCGCCAGCAGCAGTGGGCCCCCCAATCAGCCCCAGCATTTT; CDR3 protein: CASSSGPPNQPQHF; D gene: .; J gene: TRBJ1-5; V gene: TRBV5-1; clone size: .